Below, 2 T cell receptor beta chains from the same sample are listed, as sequenced in a study of prognosis after radiotherapy for stage I lung cancer (dated by TCRdb to 2020 to 2023). These reads were obtained on an Illumina HiSeq 3000. Two rounds of multiplex PCR were used to amplify the TCR beta CDR3 region from genomic DNA. The first PCR round used primers specific to each TRBV and TRBJ gene, with sequences filed in Chinese patent CN105087789A. The public reads were reanalyzed by TCRdb: fastp trimming at Q25, MiXCR alignment, in-frame beta chains only. Rows with one shared CDR3 protein collapse into an entry with the most common genes and DNA. This sample gives around 25,000 distinct CDR3 sequences in total; around 36% of them show up just once. The leading ten clones occupy approximately 67% of the sample. The source material was PBMCs, sampled before or after stereotactic body radiation therapy (not recorded which). The receptors come from a donor aged 50 or older with non-small cell lung cancer.

This clonotype was recorded many times. The chain is built from TRBV20-1 and TRBJ2-1; unclear D gene. Germline V gene lookup returns CDR1 DFQATT and CDR2 SNEGSKA (reference sequence). This CDR3 has 11 amino acids. The V gene lost 3 bases and the J gene lost 7 bases, with 7 bases spanning the gap. The CDR3 reads CSASLLNEQFF. CDR3 coding DNA: TGCAGTGCTAGCCTCCTAAATGAGCAGTTCTTC.

The genes are TRBV6-1 and TRBJ1-3; TRBD1 might be the D (5 bases). CDR1 is MNHNS, CDR2 SASEGT, per germline. Trimming took 0 bases from V and 4 from J, leaving 10 bases between them. The CDR3 length is 15 residues. CDR3 DNA: TGTGCCAGCAGTGAAGCACAGGAGGGAGGAAACACCATATATTTT. It yields the protein CASSEAQEGGNTIYF.